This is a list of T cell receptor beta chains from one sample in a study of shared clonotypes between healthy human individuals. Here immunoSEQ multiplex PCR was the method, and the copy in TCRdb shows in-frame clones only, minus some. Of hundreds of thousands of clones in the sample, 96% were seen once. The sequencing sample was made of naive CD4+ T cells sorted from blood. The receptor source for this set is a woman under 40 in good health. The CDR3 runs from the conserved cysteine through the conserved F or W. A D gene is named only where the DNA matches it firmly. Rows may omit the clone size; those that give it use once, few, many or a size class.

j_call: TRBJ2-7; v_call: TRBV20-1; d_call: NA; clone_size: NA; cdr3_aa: CSARPDYEQYF; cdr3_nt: TGCAGTGCTAGACCGGACTACGAGCAGTACTTC
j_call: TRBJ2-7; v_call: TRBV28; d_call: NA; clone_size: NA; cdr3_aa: CASSHQQYEQYF; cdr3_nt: TGTGCCAGCAGTCATCAGCAGTACGAGCAGTACTTC
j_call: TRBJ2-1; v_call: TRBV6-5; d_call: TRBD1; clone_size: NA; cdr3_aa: CASNRNRGTYNEQFF; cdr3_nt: TGTGCCAGCAACCGGAACAGGGGGACCTACAATGAGCAGTTCTTC
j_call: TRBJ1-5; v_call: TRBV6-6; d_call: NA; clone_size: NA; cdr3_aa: CASRESGSQPQHF; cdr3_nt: TGTGCCAGCAGGGAGTCGGGTAGTCAGCCCCAGCATTTT
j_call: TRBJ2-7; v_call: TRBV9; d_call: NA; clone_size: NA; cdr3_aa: CASSVGPDYEQYF; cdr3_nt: TGTGCCAGCAGCGTAGGACCAGACTACGAGCAGTACTTC
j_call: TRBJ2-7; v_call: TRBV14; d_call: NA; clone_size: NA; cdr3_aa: CASSQTGKLFYEQYF; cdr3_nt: TGTGCCAGCAGCCAAACAGGGAAATTGTTCTACGAGCAGTACTTC
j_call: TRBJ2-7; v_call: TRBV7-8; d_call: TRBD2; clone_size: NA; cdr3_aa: CASSLGLAGTYEQYF; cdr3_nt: TGTGCCAGCAGCTTAGGACTAGCGGGAACCTACGAGCAGTACTTC
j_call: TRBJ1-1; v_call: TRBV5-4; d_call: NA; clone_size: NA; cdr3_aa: CASSLTVNTEAFF; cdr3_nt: TGTGCCAGCAGCCTAACAGTGAACACTGAAGCTTTCTTT
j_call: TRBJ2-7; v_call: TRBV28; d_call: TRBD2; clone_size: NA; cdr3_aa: CASSLFTSGGGYEQYF; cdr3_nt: TGTGCCAGCAGTTTATTTACTAGCGGGGGCGGGTACGAGCAGTACTTC
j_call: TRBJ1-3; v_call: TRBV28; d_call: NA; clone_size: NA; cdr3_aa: CASGSHLSGNTIYF; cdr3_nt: TGTGCCAGCGGCAGCCACCTATCTGGAAACACCATATATTTT
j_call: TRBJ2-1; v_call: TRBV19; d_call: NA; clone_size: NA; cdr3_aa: CASSTGLLRSYNEQFF; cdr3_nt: TGTGCCAGTAGTACCGGACTGTTGCGCTCCTACAATGAGCAGTTCTTC
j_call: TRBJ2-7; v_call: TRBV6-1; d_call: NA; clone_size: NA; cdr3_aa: CASTLVGYEQYF; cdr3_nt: TGTGCCAGCACCCTAGTGGGCTACGAGCAGTACTTC
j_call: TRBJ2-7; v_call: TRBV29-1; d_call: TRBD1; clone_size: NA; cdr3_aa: CSVGWDRANEQYF; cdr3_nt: TGCAGCGTTGGTTGGGACAGGGCAAACGAGCAGTACTTC
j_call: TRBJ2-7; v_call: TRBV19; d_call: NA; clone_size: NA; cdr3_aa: CASSSGSVPYKQYF; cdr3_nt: TGTGCCAGTAGCTCCGGGTCGGTGCCCTACAAGCAGTACTTC
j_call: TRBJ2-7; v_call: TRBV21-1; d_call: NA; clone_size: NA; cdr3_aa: CASERDTGEQYF; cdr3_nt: TGTGCCAGCGAACGCGATACGGGCGAGCAGTACTTC
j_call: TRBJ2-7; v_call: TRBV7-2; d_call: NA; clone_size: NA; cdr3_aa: CASSPSGARYEQYF; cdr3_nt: TGTGCCAGCAGTCCCTCGGGGGCCAGATACGAGCAGTACTTC
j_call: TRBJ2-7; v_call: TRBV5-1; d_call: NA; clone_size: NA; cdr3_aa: CASSGLGPLGDEQYF; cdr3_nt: TGCGCCAGCAGCGGCCTGGGACCTCTAGGGGACGAGCAGTACTTC
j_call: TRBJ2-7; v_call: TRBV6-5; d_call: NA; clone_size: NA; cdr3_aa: CASSYDPISYEQYF; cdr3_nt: TGTGCCAGCAGTTACGATCCCATCTCCTACGAGCAGTACTTC
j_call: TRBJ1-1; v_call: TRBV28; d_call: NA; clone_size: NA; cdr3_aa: CASSSAGYTEAFF; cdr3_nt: TGTGCCAGCAGTTCCGCAGGGTACACTGAAGCTTTCTTT
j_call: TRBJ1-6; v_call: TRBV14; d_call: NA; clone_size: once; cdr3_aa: CASSVGPGDNSPLHF; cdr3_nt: TGTGCCAGCAGCGTGGGGCCCGGAGACAATTCACCCCTCCACTTT
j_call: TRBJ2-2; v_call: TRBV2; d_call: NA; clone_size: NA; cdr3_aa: CASSRGPGTGELFF; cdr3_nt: TGTGCCAGCAGTAGAGGGCCGGGCACCGGGGAGCTGTTTTTT
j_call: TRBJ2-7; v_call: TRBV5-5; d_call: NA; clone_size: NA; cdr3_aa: CASSLPGVGGSYEQYF; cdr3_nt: TGTGCCAGCAGCTTGCCCGGGGTAGGGGGCTCCTACGAGCAGTACTTC
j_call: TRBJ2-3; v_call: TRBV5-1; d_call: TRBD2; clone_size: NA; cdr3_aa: CASSLGLAGDSSTDTQYF; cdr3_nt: TGCGCCAGCAGCTTGGGGCTAGCGGGAGACTCTAGCACAGATACGCAGTATTTT
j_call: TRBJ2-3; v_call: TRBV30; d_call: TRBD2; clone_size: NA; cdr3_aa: CAWSSGGTQYF; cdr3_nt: TGTGCCTGGAGTTCGGGAGGGACGCAGTATTTT
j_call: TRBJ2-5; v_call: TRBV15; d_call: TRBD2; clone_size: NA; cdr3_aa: CATSRPFGLAGGGTQYF; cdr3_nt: TGTGCCACCAGCAGACCTTTCGGACTAGCGGGAGGTGGGACCCAGTACTTC
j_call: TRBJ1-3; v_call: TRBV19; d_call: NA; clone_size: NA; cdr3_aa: CASSMGRILSGNTIYF; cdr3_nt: TGTGCCAGTAGTATGGGCAGAATACTCTCTGGAAACACCATATATTTT
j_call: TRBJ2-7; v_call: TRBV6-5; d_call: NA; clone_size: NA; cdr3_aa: CASSSFSGRWYF; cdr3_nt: TGTGCCAGCAGTTCCTTCAGCGGCCGTTGGTACTTC
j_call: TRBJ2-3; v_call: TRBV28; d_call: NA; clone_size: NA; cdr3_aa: CASSFSAGGTDTQYF; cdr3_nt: TGTGCCAGCAGTTTTAGTGCAGGAGGCACAGATACGCAGTATTTT
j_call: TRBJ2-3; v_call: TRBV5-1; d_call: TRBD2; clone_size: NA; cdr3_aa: CASSFRTLAGGPPDTQYF; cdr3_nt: TGCGCCAGCAGCTTTCGTACGTTAGCGGGAGGGCCCCCGGATACGCAGTATTTT
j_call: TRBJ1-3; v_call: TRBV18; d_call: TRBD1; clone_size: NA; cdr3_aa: CASSPLDRSNSGNTIYF; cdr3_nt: TGTGCCAGCTCACCGTTGGACAGGTCTAACTCTGGAAACACCATATATTTT
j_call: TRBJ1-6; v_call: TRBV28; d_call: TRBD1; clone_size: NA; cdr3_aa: CASSRDSNSPLHF; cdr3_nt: TGTGCCAGCAGTCGGGACAGCAATTCACCCCTCCACTTT
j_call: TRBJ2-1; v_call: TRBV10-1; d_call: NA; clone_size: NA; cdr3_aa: CASSESTGFSYNEQFF; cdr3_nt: TGCGCCAGCAGTGAGTCAACAGGTTTCTCCTACAATGAGCAGTTCTTC
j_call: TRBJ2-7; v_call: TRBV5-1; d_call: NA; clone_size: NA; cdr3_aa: CASSWDTISSYEQYF; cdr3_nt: TGCGCCAGCAGCTGGGACACCATAAGCTCCTACGAGCAGTACTTC
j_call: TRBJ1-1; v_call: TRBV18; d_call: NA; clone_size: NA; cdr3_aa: CASSPEFGTEAFF; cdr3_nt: TGTGCCAGCTCGCCAGAATTTGGCACTGAAGCTTTCTTT
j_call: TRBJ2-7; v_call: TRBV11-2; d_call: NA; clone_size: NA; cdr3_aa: CASSLQQGASYEQYF; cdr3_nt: TGTGCCAGCAGCTTACAGCAGGGAGCATCCTACGAGCAGTACTTC
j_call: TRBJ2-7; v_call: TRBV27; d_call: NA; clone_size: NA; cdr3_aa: CASSLWGSEQYF; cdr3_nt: TGTGCCAGCAGTTTATGGGGATCCGAGCAGTACTTC
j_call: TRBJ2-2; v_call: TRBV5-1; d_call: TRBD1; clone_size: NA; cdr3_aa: CASRVDRVVTGELFF; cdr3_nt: TGCGCCAGCAGGGTGGACAGGGTCGTTACCGGGGAGCTGTTTTTT
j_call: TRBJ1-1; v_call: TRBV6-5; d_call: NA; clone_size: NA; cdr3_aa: CASSYSYIRGEAFF; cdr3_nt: TGTGCCAGCAGTTACTCGTATATCCGGGGTGAAGCTTTCTTT
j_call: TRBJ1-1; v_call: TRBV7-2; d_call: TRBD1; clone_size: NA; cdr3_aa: CASSSHRGQPMNTEAFF; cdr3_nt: TGTGCCAGCAGCTCGCACAGGGGCCAACCCATGAACACTGAAGCTTTCTTT
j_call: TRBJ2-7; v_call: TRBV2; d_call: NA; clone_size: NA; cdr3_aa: CASSVRATAPSYEQYF; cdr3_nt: TGTGCCAGCAGTGTCAGGGCGACAGCTCCCTCCTACGAGCAGTACTTC
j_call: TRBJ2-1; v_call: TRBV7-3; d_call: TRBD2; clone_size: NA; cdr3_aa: CASSYSSGSEYEQFF; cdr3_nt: TGTGCCAGCAGCTATTCTAGCGGGAGTGAGTATGAGCAGTTCTTC
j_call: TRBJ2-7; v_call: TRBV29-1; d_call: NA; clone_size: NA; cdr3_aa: CSVEDQAGRNEQYF; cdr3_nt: TGCAGCGTTGAAGATCAGGCTGGGAGGAACGAGCAGTACTTC
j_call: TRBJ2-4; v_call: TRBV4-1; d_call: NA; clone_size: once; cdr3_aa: CASSQGPLAKNIQYF; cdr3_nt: TGCGCCAGCAGCCAGGGACCCTTAGCCAAAAACATTCAGTACTTC
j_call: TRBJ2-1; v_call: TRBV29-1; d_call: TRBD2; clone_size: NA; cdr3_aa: CSVVWVKREINEQFF; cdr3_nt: TGCAGCGTTGTGTGGGTCAAGCGGGAGATCAATGAGCAGTTCTTC
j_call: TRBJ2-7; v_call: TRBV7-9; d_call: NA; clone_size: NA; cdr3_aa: CASSLEPGTSYEQYF; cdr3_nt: TGTGCCAGCAGCTTAGAACCAGGGACGTCCTACGAGCAGTACTTC
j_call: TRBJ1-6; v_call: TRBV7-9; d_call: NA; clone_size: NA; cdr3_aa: CASSLGQLNSPLHF; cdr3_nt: TGTGCCAGCAGCTTAGGTCAGCTTAATTCACCCCTCCACTTT
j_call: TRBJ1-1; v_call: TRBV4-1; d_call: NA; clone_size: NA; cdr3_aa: CASSQDWAPGTVNTEAFF; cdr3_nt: TGCGCCAGCAGCCAAGATTGGGCTCCCGGGACGGTGAACACTGAAGCTTTCTTT
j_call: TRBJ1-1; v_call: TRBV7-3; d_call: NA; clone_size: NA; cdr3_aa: CASSLNAEAFF; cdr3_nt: TGTGCCAGCAGCTTAAACGCTGAAGCTTTCTTT
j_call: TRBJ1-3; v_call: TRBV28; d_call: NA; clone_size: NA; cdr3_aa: CASSLGQGTSSGNTIYF; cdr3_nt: TGTGCCAGCAGTTTAGGGCAGGGGACGAGCTCTGGAAACACCATATATTTT
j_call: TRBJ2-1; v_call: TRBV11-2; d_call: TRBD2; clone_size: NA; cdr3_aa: CASSLDLGTRVAYEQFF; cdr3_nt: TGTGCCAGCAGCTTAGACCTCGGGACTAGAGTCGCATATGAGCAGTTCTTC
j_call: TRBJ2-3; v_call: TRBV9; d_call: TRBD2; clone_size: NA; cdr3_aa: CASRKSGTTTDTQYF; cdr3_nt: TGTGCCAGCAGGAAAAGTGGGACTACGACAGATACGCAGTATTTT
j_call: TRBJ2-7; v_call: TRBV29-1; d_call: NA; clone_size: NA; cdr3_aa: CSVAKQNNYEQYF; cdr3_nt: TGCAGCGTTGCCAAGCAGAATAACTACGAGCAGTACTTC
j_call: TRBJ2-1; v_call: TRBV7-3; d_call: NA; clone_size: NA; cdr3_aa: CASSSTRGSYNEQFF; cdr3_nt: TGTGCCAGCAGCTCCACTAGAGGTTCCTACAATGAGCAGTTCTTC
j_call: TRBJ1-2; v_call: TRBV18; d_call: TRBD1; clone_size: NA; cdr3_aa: CASSPPSIAPGQGARGYTF; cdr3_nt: TGTGCCAGCTCACCCCCCTCAATCGCGCCGGGACAGGGGGCTCGTGGCTACACCTTC